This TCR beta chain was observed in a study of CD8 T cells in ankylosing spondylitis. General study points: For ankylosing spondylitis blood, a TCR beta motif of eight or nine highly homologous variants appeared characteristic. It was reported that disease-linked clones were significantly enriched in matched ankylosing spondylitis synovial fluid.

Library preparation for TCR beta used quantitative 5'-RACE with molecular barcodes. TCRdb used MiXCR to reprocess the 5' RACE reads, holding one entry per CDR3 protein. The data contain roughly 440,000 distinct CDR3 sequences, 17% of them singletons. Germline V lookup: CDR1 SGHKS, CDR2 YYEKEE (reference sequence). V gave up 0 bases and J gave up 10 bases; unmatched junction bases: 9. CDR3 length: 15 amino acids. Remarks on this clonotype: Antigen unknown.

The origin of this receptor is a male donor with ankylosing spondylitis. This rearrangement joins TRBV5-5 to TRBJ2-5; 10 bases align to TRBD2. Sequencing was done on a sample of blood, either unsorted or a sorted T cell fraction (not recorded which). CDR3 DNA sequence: TGTGCCAGCAGCTTGGCCGGGGTAGCGGGAGGTGGCCAGTACTTC. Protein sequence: CASSLAGVAGGGQYF.